The source of this T cell receptor (beta chain) is a study of Ad26.COV2.S vaccination and SARS-CoV-2 variants. Study-wide background: Of the COV1001 trial arms, the Ad26.COV2.S arm included the donor. Study results and caveats: Spike-specific responses of CD8+ and CD4+ T cells were reported to display substantial breadth after vaccination. The study found higher spike-specific TCR breadth in vaccine than placebo recipients.

The CDR3 covers 14 residues. Germline V gives CDR1 PRHDT, CDR2 FYEKMQ (reference sequence). Trimming at V came to 6 bases and at J to 8 bases, leaving 12 bases not matched to a gene. This clone was seen just once. As yet, its antigen is unknown. Some clones are missing from TCRdb's copy, which holds only in-frame ones; the method was immunoSEQ multiplex PCR. The repertoire includes some 290,000 clones, around four fifths of them detected once, and 2% to 2.5% sits in the top ten. Specified treatment: 15 to 20 received Ad26.COV2.S at low or high dose, single or two shots; roughly five received placebo; per-sample allocation not given. Collection of samples fell on day 63 after the first vaccine or placebo injection. Immunization relied on an Ad26 vector, which expressed Wuhan-strain SARS-CoV-2 spike.

The TCR sequence derives from a person between 18 and 60 years old who received the Ad26.COV2.S COVID-19 vaccine or a placebo. Sequencing was performed on peripheral blood, taken in a trial of Ad26.COV2.S vaccine versus placebo. The chain employs TRBV13 and TRBJ1-1; 7 bases fit TRBD1. CDR3 nucleotides: TGTGCCAGCAGTACCTTCCGGGACAGCCGGGAAGCTTTCTTT. Its protein product is CASSTFRDSREAFF.